Below, 21 T cell receptor beta chains from the same sample are listed, as sequenced in a study of CD8+ T cells in alopecia areata. Described treatment: oral pan-JAK inhibitor, 5-10 mg twice daily. The sequencing template was cDNA reverse transcribed from extracted RNA. The repertoire was sequenced with immunoSEQ multiplex PCR; TCRdb's copy has only in-frame clones and lacks some. The sample carries some 200,000 clones, roughly three fifths recorded once. Sequencing was performed on CD4+ T cells sorted from blood, taken at week 4, from a patient treated with tofacitinib. The receptors originated from a human donor with alopecia areata.

The V call is TRBV27, the J call TRBJ2-5, with TRBD2 matching over 8 bases. The CDR3 totals 19 residues. The junction had 18 bases not matched to a gene; V was cut back by 1 base and J by 5 bases. Germline-derived CDR1 and CDR2 are MNHEY and SMNVEV (reference sequence). The CDR3 loop reads CASSLYTRGVAGGYETQYF. In nucleotides, the CDR3 is TGTGCCAGCAGTTTATATACGAGGGGTGTGGCGGGGGGTTACGAGACCCAGTACTTC.

J is TRBJ2-3 and V is TRBV11-3; 12 nucleotides match TRBD2. The J segment lost 1 base and the V segment lost 3 bases, leaving 2 bases of the junction unmatched. Germline CDR1 is SGHNT and CDR2 is YENEEA. This CDR3 spans 16 amino acids. CDR3 nucleotides: TGTGCCAGCAGCTTGGGGACTAGCGGGCGCACAGATACGCAGTATTTT. Translated: CASSLGTSGRTDTQYF. The full variable domain, in which reference TRBV11-3 and TRBJ2-3 provide the parts outside the CDR3, is EAGVVQSPRYKIIEKKQPVAFWCNPISGHNTLYWYLQNLGQGPELLIRYENEEAVDDSQLPKDRFSAERLKGVDSTLKIQPAELGDSAVYLCASSLGTSGRTDTQYFGPGTRLTVL.

The rearrangement uses TRBV27 and TRBJ1-1; D uncertain. The V end was cut by 3 bases, the J end by 0 bases, with 8 bases between. The CDR3 consists of 14 residues. The germline CDR1 and CDR2 sequences are MNHEY and SMNVEV (reference sequence). CDR3 nucleotide sequence: TGTGCCAGCAGTTTCCGGGGATTGAACACTGAAGCTTTCTTT. Its translation is CASSFRGLNTEAFF.

The chain recombines TRBV30 with TRBJ1-1; D ambiguous. Germline assignment: CDR1 GTSNPN and CDR2 SVGIG (reference sequence). The CDR3 runs 13 residues. Trimming left V 0 bases short and J 2 bases short, with 7 bases between. CDR3 in amino acids: CAWSVHSNTEAFF. The DNA of the CDR3 is TGTGCCTGGAGTGTACACAGTAACACTGAAGCTTTCTTT.

The chain is built from TRBV29-1 and TRBJ2-5; D unresolved. The CDR3 covers 10 residues. With 8 bases removed from V and 5 bases from J, the gap between germline ends came to 9 bases. Germline assignment: CDR1 SQVTM and CDR2 ANQGSEA. The CDR3 sequence: CSYGAETQYF. CDR3 bases: TGCAGCTACGGTGCCGAGACCCAGTACTTC.

This sequence joins TRBV9 and TRBJ2-2; D might be TRBD2 (6 bases). Trimming shortened V by 3 bases and J by 4 bases, and 16 bases separated the two germline ends. The germline V gene encodes CDR1 SGDLS and CDR2 YYNGEE. The CDR3 totals 16 residues. CDR3 in amino acids: CASSADPRGFTGELFF. For the CDR3, the DNA is TGTGCCAGCAGCGCCGACCCGCGGGGCTTCACCGGGGAGCTGTTTTTT. Using reference TRBV9 and TRBJ2-2 for the parts outside the CDR3, the full variable domain is DSGVTQTPKHLITATGQRVTLRCSPRSGDLSVYWYQQSLDQGLQFLIQYYNGEERAKGNILERFSAQQFPDLHSELNLSSLELGDSALYFCASSADPRGFTGELFFGEGSRLTVL.

The CDR3, as DNA: TGTGCCTGGAGTAAGGGGAGCTCCTACAATGAGCAGTTCTTC. It translates to CAWSKGSSYNEQFF. This chain links TRBV30 with TRBJ2-1, with D possibly called TRBD1 or TRBD2 (5 bases each). CDR1 and CDR2 from the germline V gene are GTSNPN and SVGIG (reference sequence). CDR3 length equals 14 residues. Trimming shortened V by 2 bases and J by 0 bases, and 8 bases separated the two germline ends.

The V and J genes are TRBV10-3 and TRBJ2-5; D remains ambiguous. Trimming cost V 8 bases and J 5 bases, with 9 bases left between them. CDR3 length: 11 residues. Germline CDR1 reads ENHRY; CDR2 reads SYGVKD. For the CDR3, the DNA is TGTGCCATCGGTAGGGCGGAGACCCAGTACTTC. Amino acids: CAIGRAETQYF.

This clone was recorded a few times. J is TRBJ2-5 and V is TRBV4-2; weak D call: TRBD2 (6 bases). V shed 1 base and J shed 5 bases, with 14 bases lying between them. The germline CDR1 and CDR2 sequences are LGHNA and YNFKEQ. This CDR3 comprises 15 residues. CDR3 bases: TGTGCCAGCAGCCAAGCGGCGGGGTTCCACGAGACCCAGTACTTC. Translation: CASSQAAGFHETQYF.

J is TRBJ1-2 and V is TRBV27; possibly TRBD1 for D (5 bases). Looked up from germline, CDR1 is MNHEY and CDR2 is SMNVEV (reference sequence). Trimming removed 6 bases from V and 7 bases from J, with 18 bases in between. This CDR3 region has 14 residues. DNA of the CDR3: TGTGCCAGCAGGCCCCCGGGACCGACGGGTGGCTACACCTTC. Its protein product is CASRPPGPTGGYTF.

The chain recombines TRBV15 with TRBJ2-1, with 7 bases identical to TRBD1. V dropped 0 bases and J dropped 1; count of bases not matched to a gene: 3. The germline V gene encodes CDR1 LNHNV and CDR2 YYDKDF (reference sequence). The CDR3 sequence is 16 residues long. The CDR3 here is CATSRDKGQSYNEQFF. For the CDR3, the DNA is TGTGCCACCAGCAGAGATAAGGGACAGTCCTACAATGAGCAGTTCTTC. The entire variable domain, with the rest obtained from reference TRBV15 and TRBJ2-1, is as follows: DAMVIQNPRYQVTQFGKPVTLSCSQTLNHNVMYWYQQKSSQAPKLLFHYYDKDFNNEADTPDNFQSRRPNTSFCFLDIRSPGLGDTAMYLCATSRDKGQSYNEQFFGPGTRLTVL.

A single count supports this clone. The chain joins TRBV7-9 to TRBJ1-2; TRBD1 aligns across 7 bases. The CDR3 is 14 amino acids. The germline V gene encodes CDR1 SEHNR and CDR2 FQNEAQ (reference sequence). The J segment lost 4 bases and the V segment lost 6 bases, leaving 8 bases of the junction unmatched. The CDR3 is CASSHPTGRYGYTF. Here the CDR3 DNA reads TGTGCCAGCAGTCACCCGACAGGGCGCTATGGCTACACCTTC.

The rearrangement uses TRBV25-1 and TRBJ2-7; D is uncertain. The germline V gene encodes CDR1 MGHDK and CDR2 SYGVNS. This CDR3 spans 15 amino acids. V was clipped by 2 bases and J by 2 bases, with 13 bases between them. The CDR3 protein is CASSETTHRPYEQYF. CDR3 DNA: TGTGCCAGCAGTGAAACAACACATAGACCCTACGAGCAGTACTTC.

This clone was seen more than once but under ten times. The V and J genes are TRBV23-1 and TRBJ1-4; D possibly corresponds to TRBD1 (5 bases). TRBV23-1 belongs to the ORF category, with a function that is uncertain. The V gene lost 3 bases and the J gene lost 0 bases, with 20 bases spanning the gap. This CDR3 contains 19 residues. CDR3 nucleotide sequence: TGCGCCAGCAGTCATTGGTTGAGGGGACCTACCTCAACTAATGAAAAACTGTTTTTT. It translates to CASSHWLRGPTSTNEKLFF.

This clone was detected once. The chain uses TRBV4-2 and TRBJ2-5, with TRBD2 identical over 9 bases. Germline CDR1 LGHNA, CDR2 YNFKEQ. After removal of 4 bases from V and 3 bases from J, the junction contained 6 bases not matched to a gene. The CDR3 is 15 amino acids. The DNA of the CDR3 is TGTGCCAGCAGCCGGAGAGCGGGGGGAGAAGAGACCCAGTACTTC. Translated: CASSRRAGGEETQYF.

Only a few counts were recorded for this clone. The V and J genes are TRBV7-2 and TRBJ2-1, with D possibly being TRBD2 (6 bases). Germline V CDR1 and CDR2: SGHTA, FQGNSA. The CDR3 runs to 14 residues. V dropped 0 bases and J dropped 4 bases, with 7 bases sitting between them. The CDR3 is CASSLAGGYNEQFF. The CDR3 DNA sequence: TGTGCCAGCAGCTTAGCGGGGGGTTACAATGAGCAGTTCTTC.

The rearrangement links TRBV27 to TRBJ1-4; D is unclear. Germline V gene data show CDR1 as MNHEY and CDR2 as SMNVEV (reference sequence). Trimming pared 8 bases from V and 0 bases from J, leaving 10 bases between. This CDR3 is built from 14 residues. The CDR3: CASGDGATNEKLFF. The DNA of the CDR3 is TGTGCCAGCGGCGACGGTGCAACTAATGAAAAACTGTTTTTT.

This clone occurred once. The J gene is TRBJ2-7, the V gene TRBV18; D uncertain. Germline CDR1 reads KGHSH; CDR2 reads LQKENI. Trimming removed 3 bases from V and 2 bases from J, with 5 bases in between. The CDR3 contains 12 residues. The CDR3 bases are TGTGCCAGCTCACCGGAAGCCTACGAGCAGTACTTC. It codes for CASSPEAYEQYF.

This clone came up a few times. This chain links TRBV7-8 with TRBJ2-1, with D possibly being TRBD1 (5 bases). The CDR3 contains 16 residues. Germline V gives CDR1 SGHVS, CDR2 FQNEAQ. Trimming took off 5 bases at V and 1 base at J, with 15 bases between the two ends. The CDR3 bases are TGTGCCAGCAGCCCTCGGGTAGACAGTTCCTACAATGAGCAGTTCTTC. Its protein is CASSPRVDSSYNEQFF.

V is TRBV5-1 and J is TRBJ2-3; the match to TRBD2 covers 10 bases. Germline CDR1 reads SGHRS; CDR2 reads YFSETQ. This CDR3 comprises 16 residues. The V and J ends lost 6 bases and 0 bases, in that order; junction bases with no gene match: 7. This chain's CDR3 is CASKGRTSGSTDTQYF. The CDR3 DNA reads TGCGCCAGCAAGGGCCGGACTAGCGGAAGCACAGATACGCAGTATTTT.

The gene calls are TRBV5-6 and TRBJ1-2, with 12 bases matching TRBD1. CDR3 length: 16 residues. In germline, CDR1 is SGHDT, CDR2 YYEEEE. V shed 0 bases, J shed 4 bases, and the junction held 4 bases outside the gene matches. CDR3 residues: CASSLGAGQGAYGYTF. The CDR3 DNA is TGTGCCAGCAGCTTGGGAGCGGGACAGGGGGCCTATGGCTACACCTTC.